The next 9 T cell receptor beta chains were all read from a single sample in a study of cytomegalovirus exposure and HLA in healthy donors. 60 Vbeta and 13 Jbeta primers were used in PCR. Profiled with immunoSEQ multiplex PCR; TCRdb holds only in-frame clones, not every one. The sample has about 140,000 clones, about 80% seen once; the top ten hold roughly 1.9%. Sequencing was carried out using PBMCs. These receptors all come from a woman in her thirties or forties in good health and CMV-seronegative.

This clone was counted between two and nine times. V and J are TRBV2 and TRBJ1-5, with D uncertain. Germline CDR1 reads SNHLY; CDR2 reads FYNNEI. The CDR3 has 11 amino acids. Trimming removed 4 bases at V and 11 bases at J, with 9 bases between. The CDR3 sequence is CASSVRGAQHF. The DNA of the CDR3 is TGTGCCAGCAGTGTCCGGGGTGCCCAGCATTTT.

The V and J genes are TRBV28 and TRBJ2-7; 7 positions match TRBD1. V shed 3 bases and J 3 bases; nucleotides not matched to a gene: 5. The CDR3 contains 14 residues. The germline V gene has CDR1 MDHEN and CDR2 SYDVKM. The CDR3, as DNA: TGTGCCAGCAGTTTTTCTCAGGGGGTCTACGAGCAGTACTTC. Protein product: CASSFSQGVYEQYF.

The genes are TRBV2 and TRBJ2-5; the D gene is possibly TRBD2 (6 bases). Deletions cut 8 bases from V and 1 base from J, with 14 bases between. The V gene's germline CDR1 is SNHLY and CDR2 FYNNEI. The CDR3 has 14 amino acids. CDR3 region: CASGGIEFQETQYF. Written as DNA, the CDR3 is TGTGCCAGCGGGGGGATCGAGTTCCAAGAGACCCAGTACTTC.

This chain links TRBV27 with TRBJ2-1, with a weak D call TRBD2 (6 bases). Trimming removed 8 bases from V and 0 bases from J, with 20 bases in between. This CDR3 contains 17 residues. The V gene's germline CDR1 is MNHEY and CDR2 SMNVEV (reference sequence). CDR3 protein: CASQSAGLHSSYNEQFF. The CDR3 DNA follows: TGTGCCAGCCAGAGTGCGGGACTTCATAGCTCCTACAATGAGCAGTTCTTC.

The chain combines TRBV18 with TRBJ2-1; D is unclear. The CDR3 consists of 11 residues. The germline V and J ends were trimmed by 3 bases and 6 bases, with 3 bases remaining between them. From germline, CDR1 is KGHSH and CDR2 LQKENI. CDR3 nucleotide sequence: TGTGCCAGCTCACCCTCCAATGAGCAGTTCTTC. It translates to CASSPSNEQFF.

The genes are TRBV4-3 and TRBJ2-1; 14 nucleotides agree with TRBD2. The CDR3 is made up of 17 amino acids. Germline loops: CDR1 LGHNA, CDR2 YSLEER. The V and J ends lost 4 bases and 0 bases, in that order; junction bases with no gene match: 2. The CDR3, as DNA: TGCGCCAGCAGCCGCGGGACTAGCGGGGGCTCCTACAATGAGCAGTTCTTC. Amino acids: CASSRGTSGGSYNEQFF.

This chain connects TRBV7-7 to TRBJ2-7, with D possibly matching TRBD1 (5 bases). CDR3 length: 10 residues. The V gene lost 11 bases and the J gene lost 5 bases, with 10 bases spanning the gap. The germline gives CDR1 SSHAT, CDR2 FNYEAQ (reference sequence). CDR3: CADRSHEQYF. The CDR3 region has the DNA TGTGCCGACAGATCCCACGAGCAGTACTTC.

The chain employs TRBV7-3 and TRBJ2-1; D is uncertain. V gave up 2 bases and J gave up 7 bases, with 9 bases separating them. CDR1 SGHTA and CDR2 FQGTGA come from the germline V gene. The length of the CDR3 is 13 residues. The CDR3 spells CASSLHPNNEQFF. The CDR3 region has the DNA TGTGCCAGCAGCTTACATCCTAATAATGAGCAGTTCTTC.

The chain joins TRBV5-6 to TRBJ1-2, with D uncertain. CDR3 size: 12 residues. V lost 0 bases and J lost 6, with 6 bases in between. In germline, CDR1 is SGHDT, CDR2 YYEEEE. The DNA of the CDR3 is TGTGCCAGCAGCTTGGACCGAGATGGCTACACCTTC. Translation gives CASSLDRDGYTF.